These 12 T cell receptor beta chains share one sample of origin, sequenced in a study of CD8+CD57+ T cells in acquired aplastic anemia. By flow cytometry, patients selected for sequencing had shown an expansion of CD8+CD57+ cells. Genomic DNA was employed as the template in profiling TCR beta VDJ and CDR3. TCRdb redid the calling of the reads with MiXCR, one entry per CDR3 protein. This table has more than 150,000 distinct CDR3 sequences, more than 45% appearing once. The material sequenced was sorted CD4+, CD8+, or CD8+CD57+ T cells (not recorded which) from PBMCs. Every receptor here comes from a human donor with aplastic anemia.

The rearrangement uses TRBV6-1 and TRBJ1-2, with unresolved D. The CDR3 totals 14 residues. Trimming cost V 2 bases and J 2 bases, with 9 bases left between them. Germline CDR1 reads MNHNS; CDR2 reads SASEGT. In DNA, the CDR3 is TGTGCCAGCAGTGAACGTGCAGGAAACTATGGCTACACCTTC. This gives the protein CASSERAGNYGYTF.

This chain connects TRBV29-1 to TRBJ1-5; TRBD1 is a possible D gene (5 bases). CDR1 and CDR2 (germline): SQVTM, ANQGSEA. V was shortened by 6 bases and J by 2 bases, with 14 bases between the two germline ends. There are 14 residues in the CDR3. CDR3 in amino acids: CSVDLSGRNQPQHF. DNA of the CDR3: TGCAGCGTGGACCTTTCGGGACGCAATCAGCCCCAGCATTTT.

This rearrangement joins TRBV7-6 to TRBJ2-5; TRBD1 might be the D (6 bases). V lost 0 bases and J lost 5, with 10 bases in between. The CDR3 is 14 amino acids. Germline V gene sequence: CDR1 SGHVS, CDR2 FNYEAQ. The CDR3 DNA reads as TGTGCCAGCAGCTTAGCGTTCACAGGGGAGACCCAGTACTTC. Translation: CASSLAFTGETQYF.

This clonotype was counted a few times. This may be a read error, as it is one base from a much larger clone. This sequence joins TRBV12-3 or TRBV12-4 and TRBJ2-3, with 9 bases matching TRBD2. The CDR3 is 15 amino acids. CDR3 coding DNA: TGTGCCAGCAGTATCCAGCGGGAGGTAACAGATAAGCAGTATTTT. Encoded protein: CASSIQREVTDKQYF.

V is TRBV12-3 or TRBV12-4 and J is TRBJ2-3; TRBD2 matches 9 bases. V was pared by 1 base and J by 8 bases, with 4 bases of the junction left unmatched. The CDR3 sequence is 14 residues long. CDR3 in amino acids: CASSLVGGLATQYF. The CDR3 DNA follows: TGTGCCAGCAGTTTAGTCGGGGGACTAGCTACGCAGTATTTT.

About this clonotype itself: Since a much larger clone is just one base distant, this may be a read error. The V and J genes are TRBV20-1 and TRBJ2-2; TRBD2 matches at 7 bases. Germline V gene data show CDR1 as DFQATT and CDR2 as SNEGSKA (reference sequence). The CDR3 loop spans 15 amino acids. DNA for the CDR3: TGCAGTGCTCAAACCTACGGGGGGAACACCGGGGAGCCGTTTTTT. This gives the protein CSAQTYGGNTGEPFF.

This chain links TRBV7-3 with TRBJ1-6; 8 positions agree with TRBD1. This CDR3 comprises 17 residues. CDR1 is SGHTA and CDR2 is FQGTGA in the germline V gene. V dropped 4 bases and J dropped 10; count of bases not matched to a gene: 15. CDR3 sequence (DNA): TGTGCCAGCAGCTCAACCAGGGGGCGGGGATCAGGCTCACCCCTCCACTTT. Its protein is CASSSTRGRGSGSPLHF.

CDR3 loop: CASSEPNLAGGPGDTQYF. In DNA, the CDR3 is TGTGCCAGCAGTGAACCCAATCTAGCAGGAGGGCCGGGAGATACGCAGTATTTT. The chain links TRBV2 to TRBJ2-3, with D possibly being TRBD2 (6 bases). Trimming cost V 2 bases and J 5 bases, with 23 bases left between them. The CDR3 covers 18 residues. In germline, CDR1 is SNHLY, CDR2 FYNNEI.

This chain uses TRBV19 with TRBJ2-2; D may correspond to TRBD1 or TRBD2 (6 bases each). Germline lookup yields CDR1 LNHDA and CDR2 SQIVND (reference sequence). The CDR3 spans 15 residues. V lost 5 bases to trimming and J lost 0 bases, with 10 bases between them. The CDR3 DNA sequence: TGTGCCAGTAGTGAGGGGGGCTCGAACACCGGGGAGCTGTTTTTT. It specifies CASSEGGSNTGELFF.

The chain is built from TRBV5-1 and TRBJ1-6; weak D call: TRBD1 (6 bases). The germline gives CDR1 SGHRS, CDR2 YFSETQ. This CDR3 has 16 residues. Trimming removed 1 base at V and 7 bases at J, with 15 bases between. The CDR3 nucleotides are TGCGCCAGCAGCTTGAACGGACAGCTAGAGAATTCACCCCTCCACTTT. Translated, it gives CASSLNGQLENSPLHF.

Ten or more counts support this clonotype. V is TRBV20-1 and J is TRBJ2-6; either TRBD1 or TRBD2 may fit D (5 bases each). Trimming removed 5 bases from V and 0 bases from J, with 14 bases in between. There are 16 residues in the CDR3. Germline V gives CDR1 DFQATT, CDR2 SNEGSKA (reference sequence). This CDR3 reads CSAVGRSPSGANVLTF. The CDR3 region has the DNA TGCAGTGCTGTGGGACGCTCGCCCTCTGGGGCCAACGTCCTGACTTTC.

Many counts were recorded for this clonotype. This chain connects TRBV29-1 to TRBJ2-1; 11 bases map to TRBD2. Germline assignment: CDR1 SQVTM and CDR2 ANQGSEA. The CDR3 sequence is 13 residues long. The CDR3 DNA reads as TGCGGCCTTGGGACTAGCGGACACAATGAGCAGTTCTTC. Encoded protein: CGLGTSGHNEQFF.